This T cell receptor (beta chain) was captured in a study of glioma-infiltrating T cells. Study conclusions and caveats: Tissue and blood shared very few CDR3 sequences. Gliomas, especially low-grade, showed above-expected tissue-blood divergence; non-neoplastic patients showed below.

This CDR3 contains 17 residues. Between the trimmed V and J ends, which lost 2 bases and 3 bases, there was a span of 18 bases. The germline CDR1 and CDR2 sequences are MNHNY and SVGAGI (reference sequence). Using RNA template, CDR3s of TCR alpha and beta were amplified with iRepertoire arm-PCR. For one-step reverse transcription and amplification, about 85-400 ng of tissue mRNA or PBMC total RNA was used. One entry per CDR3 protein results from TCRdb running MiXCR on the multiplex PCR reads. This table holds 100,000 to 150,000 distinct CDR3 sequences, approximately 25% found once. This clonotype was recorded many times. The antigen is undetermined.

The sample taken for sequencing was glioma tissue, nonneoplastic brain tissue, or PBMCs (not recorded which). The chain carries TRBV6-6 and TRBJ2-3; TRBD1 might be the D (6 bases). The clonotype comes from a human donor with low-grade glioma or glioblastoma, undergoing nonglioma brain surgery, or in good health (not recorded which). CDR3 region: CASSYDWDTAPTDTQYF. CDR3 coding DNA: TGTGCCAGCAGTTACGACTGGGACACCGCGCCGACAGATACGCAGTATTTT.